The next 29 T cell receptor beta chains were all read from a single sample in a study of blood T cell repertoires in COVID-19. This table comes from immunoSEQ multiplex PCR, and its TCRdb copy is limited to in-frame clones, with some not included. Here the sample spans fewer than 90,000 clones, about nine tenths being singletons. Sequenced material: peripheral blood. The source of these receptors is a woman older than 75 with active COVID-19.

The genes are TRBV21-1 and TRBJ2-5; the table's D call of TRBD1 was not tested on the DNA. TRBV21-1 is a listed pseudogene. The CDR3 runs to 14 residues. CDR3 DNA sequence: TGTGCCAGCAGCAGGACAGTAGTCCAAGAGACCCAGTACTTC. This encodes CASSRTVVQETQYF.

The CDR3 here is CATSELAGDGEQFF. As DNA, the CDR3 is TGTGCCACCAGTGAGCTAGCGGGAGATGGTGAGCAGTTCTTC. The genes are TRBV24-1 and TRBJ2-1; 10 nucleotides line up with TRBD2. Germline-derived CDR1 and CDR2 are KGHDR and SFDVKD. This CDR3 contains 14 residues. J lost 9 bases, V lost 4 bases, and 5 bases had no gene match.

The rearrangement uses TRBV15 and TRBJ2-1; 10 bases are a match to TRBD2. Germline V CDR1 and CDR2: LNHNV, YYDKDF (reference sequence). The CDR3 contains 14 residues. V dropped 5 bases and J dropped 10; count of bases not matched to a gene: 8. CDR3: CATSLLAGVGEQFF. CDR3 DNA: TGTGCCACCAGCTTGCTAGCGGGAGTTGGGGAGCAGTTCTTC.

V is TRBV5-1 and J is TRBJ2-5, with 7 bases identical to TRBD2. The J segment lost 5 bases and the V segment lost 3 bases, leaving 10 bases of the junction unmatched. This CDR3 region has 15 residues. Germline-derived CDR1 and CDR2 are SGHRS and YFSETQ. The CDR3 bases are TGCGCCAGCAGCTCCGGACTAGGTCGAGGGGAGACCCAGTACTTC. It yields the protein CASSSGLGRGETQYF.

The rearrangement links TRBV5-1 to TRBJ2-3, with unresolved D. CDR3 size: 12 residues. The germline V gene has CDR1 SGHRS and CDR2 YFSETQ. The V end was cut by 4 bases, the J end by 0 bases, with 3 bases between. CDR3 amino acids: CASSQSTDTQYF. In nucleotides, the CDR3 is TGCGCCAGCAGCCAGAGCACAGATACGCAGTATTTT.

The chain couples TRBV6-2 or TRBV6-3 to TRBJ2-1; 10 nucleotides match TRBD2. The CDR3 extends over 16 amino acids. Unmatched junction bases numbered 10, after V lost 4 bases and J lost 7 bases. CDR1 is MNHEY and CDR2 is SVGEGT in the germline V gene. The CDR3 loop is CASSFQAGGPWNEQFF. The CDR3 DNA sequence: TGTGCCAGCAGTTTCCAAGCGGGAGGGCCGTGGAATGAGCAGTTCTTC.

The rearrangement uses TRBV4-3 and TRBJ2-2, with D maybe TRBD2 (6 bases). Germline loops: CDR1 LGHNA, CDR2 YSLEER. The CDR3 has 15 amino acids. Trimming left V 0 bases short and J 1 base short, with 6 bases between. CDR3: CASSQDGGNTGELFF. The CDR3 coding sequence is TGCGCCAGCAGCCAAGACGGGGGGAACACCGGGGAGCTGTTTTTT.

The chain links TRBV19 to TRBJ2-3, with D possibly TRBD1 on 6 matching bases. With 2 bases removed from V and 1 base from J, the gap between germline ends came to 13 bases. The germline CDR1 and CDR2 sequences are LNHDA and SQIVND (reference sequence). The CDR3 sequence is 16 residues long. The CDR3 sequence: CASSIQGFTGTDTQYF. The DNA for the CDR3 is TGTGCCAGTAGTATACAGGGGTTTACGGGCACAGATACGCAGTATTTT.

CDR3 loop: CASSFPGAKNIQYF. DNA of the CDR3: TGTGCCAGCAGCTTTCCCGGGGCCAAAAACATTCAGTACTTC. The rearrangement uses TRBV5-4 and TRBJ2-4; D is unclear. CDR1 SGHNT and CDR2 YYREEE come from the germline V gene (reference sequence). V was trimmed by 2 bases and J by 1 base, leaving 7 bases between them. The CDR3 totals 14 residues.

This chain joins TRBV30 and TRBJ2-1; D is unresolved. The V end lost 3 bases, the J end lost 0 bases, and 9 bases lay between the germline ends. The CDR3 is 14 residues long. The V gene's germline CDR1 is GTSNPN and CDR2 SVGIG (reference sequence). The CDR3 sequence: CAWSGLDSYNEQFF. CDR3 in DNA: TGTGCCTGGAGCGGTCTAGACTCCTACAATGAGCAGTTCTTC. Drawing the rest from reference TRBV30 and TRBJ2-1, the complete variable domain is SQTIHQWPATLVQPVGSPLSLECTVEGTSNPNLYWYRQAAGRGLQLLFYSVGIGQISSEVPQNLSASRPQDRQFILSSKKLLLSDSGFYLCAWSGLDSYNEQFFGPGTRLTVL.

V and J are TRBV19 and TRBJ2-2, with D maybe TRBD2 (6 bases). CDR3 length equals 16 residues. CDR1 is LNHDA and CDR2 is SQIVND in the germline V gene (reference sequence). The V end was cut by 6 bases, the J end by 2 bases, with 16 bases between. CDR3 protein: CASRVGGAFNTGELFF. The CDR3, as DNA: TGTGCCAGTAGAGTAGGAGGGGCCTTTAACACCGGGGAGCTGTTTTTT.

The CDR3 here is CASSLAGAPSSYEQYF. The CDR3 DNA is TGTGCCAGCAGCTTGGCCGGTGCGCCGAGCTCCTACGAGCAGTACTTC. The chain couples TRBV5-5 to TRBJ2-7; D is unclear. From germline, CDR1 is SGHKS and CDR2 YYEKEE (reference sequence). The CDR3 has 16 residues. The germline V and J ends were trimmed by 0 bases and 0 bases, with 13 bases remaining between them.

The V call is TRBV2, the J call TRBJ1-4; 8 positions agree with TRBD1. CDR1 SNHLY and CDR2 FYNNEI come from the germline V gene. Unmatched junction bases numbered 4, after V lost 4 bases and J lost 3 bases. This CDR3 is 15 amino acids long. The CDR3 reads CASSVPTGANEKLFF. The CDR3 DNA reads TGTGCCAGCAGTGTTCCGACAGGGGCTAATGAAAAACTGTTTTTT.

In its sample, this clone was seen once. This chain links TRBV28 with TRBJ1-3, with D unresolved. The CDR3 is made up of 16 amino acids. V was trimmed by 1 base and J by 3 bases, leaving 13 bases between them. CDR1 is MDHEN, CDR2 SYDVKM, per germline. The CDR3 is CASSLSPGGGGNTIYF. The CDR3 coding sequence is TGTGCCAGCAGTTTATCTCCAGGTGGAGGTGGAAACACCATATATTTT.

The chain links TRBV3-1 (or the pseudogene TRBV3-2) to TRBJ2-7; D is perhaps TRBD2 (5 bases). The V end lost 1 base, the J end lost 7 bases, and 14 bases lay between the germline ends. This CDR3 contains 14 residues. Germline CDR1 reads LGHDT; CDR2 reads YNNKEL (reference sequence). CDR3 nucleotides: TGTGCCAGCAGCCAAGTGGCGAGAGGGCCGGAGCAGTACTTC. Its protein product is CASSQVARGPEQYF.

This clone was seen a few times. The chain has TRBV9 and TRBJ2-7; tentatively, D is TRBD1 (7 bases). The CDR3 spans 18 residues. The V end lost 4 bases, the J end lost 0 bases, and 23 bases lay between the germline ends. Germline CDR1 SGDLS, CDR2 YYNGEE. The CDR3 bases are TGTGCCAGCAGCCTCAGGGGGGACGGTCGGCTAGGCTCCTACGAGCAGTACTTC. It specifies CASSLRGDGRLGSYEQYF.

The V call is TRBV5-6, the J call TRBJ2-7; D ambiguous. The germline V and J ends were trimmed by 0 bases and 0 bases, with 10 bases remaining between them. In germline, CDR1 is SGHDT, CDR2 YYEEEE. This CDR3 region has 15 residues. This CDR3 reads CASSLAGGSSYEQYF. The CDR3 bases are TGTGCCAGCAGCTTGGCCGGCGGCAGCTCCTACGAGCAGTACTTC. Supplemented by reference TRBV5-6 and TRBJ2-7, the full variable domain reads DAGVTQSPTHLIKTRGQQVTLRCSPKSGHDTVSWYQQALGQGPQFIFQYYEEEERQRGNFPDRFSGHQFPNYSSELNVNALLLGDSALYLCASSLAGGSSYEQYFGPGTRLTVT.

The rearrangement joins TRBV29-1 to TRBJ2-1; 9 nucleotides agree with TRBD2. The CDR3 is 15 residues long. J was trimmed by 9 bases and V by 7 bases; bases with no gene match: 16. Germline V gene sequence: CDR1 SQVTM, CDR2 ANQGSEA. This CDR3 reads CSAWGREGRFGEQFF. CDR3 sequence (DNA): TGCAGCGCCTGGGGGCGGGAGGGCCGATTCGGTGAGCAGTTCTTC.

The chain employs TRBV11-3 and TRBJ1-3; D unresolved. Per the germline V gene, CDR1 is SGHNT and CDR2 is YENEEA. The CDR3 loop spans 13 amino acids. Trimming took 5 bases from V and 0 from J, leaving 5 bases between them. The DNA of the CDR3 is TGTGCCAGCAGCCAGGACTCTGGAAACACCATATATTTT. Translating gives CASSQDSGNTIYF.

The V and J genes are TRBV27 and TRBJ1-3; D perhaps matches TRBD1 (6 bases). Germline loops: CDR1 MNHEY, CDR2 SMNVEV (reference sequence). The CDR3 is 15 residues long. V lost 0 bases and J 4 bases, leaving 10 bases between the germline ends. CDR3 sequence (DNA): TGTGCCAGCAGTTTATCTGGGACATTCGGAAACACCATATATTTT. The encoded protein is CASSLSGTFGNTIYF.

The genes are TRBV9 and TRBJ2-4, with 8 positions matching TRBD2. This CDR3 is 16 amino acids long. The ends lost 0 bases at V and 5 bases at J; junction bases unmatched: 7. Germline lookup yields CDR1 SGDLS and CDR2 YYNGEE. The DNA for the CDR3 is TGTGCCAGCAGCGTAGGTCCGGGACTAGGCGAAAACATTCAGTACTTC. Protein product: CASSVGPGLGENIQYF.

As DNA, the CDR3 is TGTGCCAGCCGACAGGGACAAGTAAATGAAAAACTGTTTTTT. As protein: CASRQGQVNEKLFF. The rearrangement links TRBV6-6 to TRBJ1-4, with 7 bases identical to TRBD1. The length of the CDR3 is 14 residues. Per germline, CDR1 MNHNY and CDR2 SVGAGI (reference sequence). V lost 8 bases, J lost 5 bases, and 8 bases stayed unmatched.

The V and J genes are TRBV10-3 and TRBJ2-2; 9 nucleotides agree with TRBD1. Germline lookup yields CDR1 ENHRY and CDR2 SYGVKD. With 3 bases clipped from V and 5 bases from J, the junction kept 4 bases outside the gene matches. The CDR3 is made up of 15 amino acids. DNA of the CDR3: TGTGCCATCAGTGAAGGGACAGGGATTACCGGGGAGCTGTTTTTT. This translates into CAISEGTGITGELFF.

The chain links TRBV28 to TRBJ2-7; maybe TRBD2 (6 bases). The CDR3 totals 16 residues. Between the trimmed V and J ends, which lost 6 bases and 0 bases, there was a span of 18 bases. Per the germline V gene, CDR1 is MDHEN and CDR2 is SYDVKM. DNA of the CDR3: TGTGCCAGCAGCCCGACCGGGACTTTAGTCTCCTACGAGCAGTACTTC. It specifies CASSPTGTLVSYEQYF. The complete variable domain, with remaining parts taken from reference TRBV28 and TRBJ2-7, reads DVKVTQSSRYLVKRTGEKVFLECVQDMDHENMFWYRQDPGLGLRLIYFSYDVKMKEKGDIPEGYSVSREKKERFSLILESASTNQTSMYLCASSPTGTLVSYEQYFGPGTRLTVT.

The chain is built from TRBV28 and TRBJ2-3; no reliable D call. Germline CDR1 and CDR2: MDHEN and SYDVKM. The CDR3 is made up of 12 amino acids. V lost 1 base to trimming and J lost 9 bases, with 8 bases between them. The CDR3 sequence is CASSLLGKTQYF. CDR3 coding DNA: TGTGCCAGCAGTTTATTGGGCAAGACGCAGTATTTT.

The chain links TRBV29-1 to TRBJ2-7; 15 nucleotides line up with TRBD2. Germline-derived CDR1 and CDR2 are SQVTM and ANQGSEA. Losses at the gene ends were 6 bases for V and 2 bases for J; bases not matched to a gene: 5. The CDR3 runs to 15 residues. CDR3 DNA sequence: TGCAGCGTCTTGGGACTAGCGGGAGGAACCTACGAGCAGTACTTC. Protein sequence: CSVLGLAGGTYEQYF.

V and J are TRBV6-5 and TRBJ2-3; no clear D gene. The CDR3 extends over 15 amino acids. The V gene lost 0 bases and the J gene lost 6 bases, with 13 bases spanning the gap. Germline V gene data show CDR1 as MNHEY and CDR2 as SVGAGI. CDR3 in amino acids: CASSYSAQILDTQYF. In DNA form, the CDR3 reads TGTGCCAGCAGTTACTCTGCCCAGATCCTGGATACGCAGTATTTT.

The V and J genes are TRBV15 and TRBJ2-7, with TRBD1 matching over 9 bases. Trimming took 0 bases from V and 0 from J; bases not matched to a gene: 6. CDR1 and CDR2 from the germline V gene are LNHNV and YYDKDF (reference sequence). The length of the CDR3 is 17 residues. The CDR3 sequence: CATSRDRGTGSSYEQYF. The CDR3 region has the DNA TGTGCCACCAGCAGAGATCGGGGGACAGGGAGCTCCTACGAGCAGTACTTC.

This chain links TRBV28 with TRBJ2-1, with 8 positions matching TRBD2. J lost 0 bases, V lost 3 bases, and 7 bases had no gene match. Per germline, CDR1 MDHEN and CDR2 SYDVKM. The CDR3 consists of 17 residues. CDR3 DNA: TGTGCCAGCAGTTTTATCCTAGCGGGTTACTCCTACAATGAGCAGTTCTTC. This codes for CASSFILAGYSYNEQFF.